This paragraph reports one TCR beta chain. Antigen: not known. TCRdb re-derived calls from the RT-PCR reads in MiXCR, one entry per CDR3 protein. This table holds 30,000 to 40,000 distinct CDR3 sequences, 60% found once. The CDR3 is 16 residues long. The ends lost 1 base at V and 5 bases at J; junction bases unmatched: 6. Germline loops: CDR1 MNHEY, CDR2 SVGEGT. The sample comes from a study of yellow fever vaccine responses in identical twins. Findings and caveats of the study: A vaccine T cell response that seemed partly convergent and partly personalized was reported in twins.

The receptor's source is a woman aged 18 to 35 who received the yellow fever vaccine. The chain employs TRBV6-2 or TRBV6-3 and TRBJ2-2; TRBD2 agrees at 8 bases. The material sequenced was T cells from blood (PBMCs), unsorted or a sorted subset (not recorded which), taken before or after yellow fever vaccination (not recorded which). The DNA of the CDR3 is TGTGCCAGCAGTTACTTCCGGGAGGGATGGACCGGGGAGCTGTTTTTT. Protein product: CASSYFREGWTGELFF.